A selection of T cell receptor beta chains follows, all from one sample in a study of T cell changes during pregnancy in multiple sclerosis. Clones were read by immunoSEQ multiplex PCR, and TCRdb kept only the in-frame ones, dropping some. The sample lists 50,000 to 70,000 clones, around 90% occurring once. Sequencing was performed on peripheral blood, taken in the second trimester of pregnancy. All receptors come from a female donor with multiple sclerosis, enrolled in a pregnancy study. The CDR3 runs from the conserved cysteine through the conserved F or W. Each record gives: V gene, CDR3 length, J gene, clone size, D gene, CDR3 DNA, CDR3 protein. D genes are given only for firm matches. The size entry is marked missing in some rows and otherwise reads once, few, many or a size class.

>TRBV5-1|18|TRBJ2-1|NA|NA
TGCGCCAGCAGCTTCAGACCCAAACGCGGGGACTCCTACAATGAGCAGTTCTTC
CASSFRPKRGDSYNEQFF
>TRBV6-5|15|TRBJ2-5|NA|NA
TGTGCCAGCAACCGGGGGGCAGCGGCCCAAGAGACCCAGTACTTC
CASNRGAAAQETQYF
>TRBV6-1|15|TRBJ2-2|NA|TRBD1
TGTGCCAGCACACTGAGGACAGGGCCCACCGGGGAGCTGTTTTTT
CASTLRTGPTGELFF
>TRBV30|13|TRBJ2-5|NA|NA
TGTGCCTGGAGTGTACTCGAGGGAGAGACCCAGTACTTC
CAWSVLEGETQYF
>TRBV6-1|12|TRBJ2-7|NA|NA
TGTGCCACCTGGACTCAGTCCTACGAGCAGTACTTC
CATWTQSYEQYF
>TRBV7-2|15|TRBJ1-4|few|TRBD1
TGTGCCAGCAGCTCGGGGGACAGGGTCAGTGAAAAACTGTTTTTT
CASSSGDRVSEKLFF
>TRBV7-9|15|TRBJ1-3|NA|NA
TGTGCCAGCAGCCATACGGGGAGGGATGGAAACACCATATATTTT
CASSHTGRDGNTIYF
>TRBV28|13|TRBJ2-5|NA|NA
TGTGCCAGCAGCACGGACAGCCAGGGGACCCAGTACTTC
CASSTDSQGTQYF
>TRBV28|15|TRBJ2-7|NA|NA
TGTGCCAGCAGTTTATATGGGACTCTACTTTACGAGCAGTACTTC
CASSLYGTLLYEQYF
>TRBV28|15|TRBJ2-7|NA|TRBD2
TGTGCCAGCAGCCCAACAGCGGGAGGCTCCTACGAGCAGTACTTC
CASSPTAGGSYEQYF
>TRBV10-3|16|TRBJ2-1|NA|TRBD2
TGTGCCATCAGTGCGGGTAGCGGGAGGGCTGATGGTGAGCAGTTCTTC
CAISAGSGRADGEQFF
>TRBV2|14|TRBJ2-5|NA|NA
TGTGCCAGCATCCTAACGGGGGTGGGAGAGACCCAGTACTTC
CASILTGVGETQYF
>TRBV9|16|TRBJ2-2|NA|TRBD2
TGTGCCAGCAGCACCTCTAGCGGGATGAACACCGGGGAGCTGTTTTTT
CASSTSSGMNTGELFF
>TRBV2|13|TRBJ2-7|NA|TRBD2
TGTGCCAGCACGAGGGACTACTCCTACGAGCAGTACTTC
CASTRDYSYEQYF
>TRBV10-2|14|TRBJ2-2|NA|TRBD2
TGCGCCAGCCGGACTAGCGGGAATCACGGGGAGCTGTTTTTT
CASRTSGNHGELFF
>TRBV10-1|11|TRBJ2-7|NA|NA
TGCGCCAGCAGTGACCGCGGCGAGCAGTACTTC
CASSDRGEQYF
>TRBV10-2|13|TRBJ2-1|NA|NA
TGCGCCAGCAGTGAGTCGACTCTGTGGGAGCAGTTCTTC
CASSESTLWEQFF
>TRBV11-2|15|TRBJ2-1|NA|TRBD1
TGTGCCAGCAGCTTAGGACAGGGCACCTACAATGAGCAGTTCTTC
CASSLGQGTYNEQFF
>TRBV5-1|15|TRBJ2-7|many|NA
TGCGCCAGCAGCTTGGGCGGGTTTGGCCCCTACGAGCAGTACTTC
CASSLGGFGPYEQYF
>TRBV7-9|17|TRBJ2-7|NA|TRBD2
TGTGCCAGCAGCTTAGCGCAAACTAGCGGGATATGGTACGAGCAGTACTTC
CASSLAQTSGIWYEQYF
>TRBV11-2|15|TRBJ2-2|NA|NA
TGTGCCAGCAGCTTAGAGTTTCGGAACACCGGGGAGCTGTTTTTT
CASSLEFRNTGELFF
>TRBV19|15|TRBJ2-1|NA|TRBD2
TGTGCCAGTAGTACGGGGACTAGCGGGAGCAGTGAGCAGTTCTTC
CASSTGTSGSSEQFF
>TRBV7-2|14|TRBJ2-3|NA|TRBD2
TGTGCCAGCCTCCGACTAGCGGGAGCCGATACGCAGTATTTT
CASLRLAGADTQYF
>TRBV4-1|14|TRBJ2-1|NA|NA
TGCGCCAGCAGCCCCGCGTCGGGAGCCATTGAGCAGTTCTTC
CASSPASGAIEQFF
>TRBV29-1|13|TRBJ2-1|NA|NA
TGCAGCGTTGGACAGGTTGCCTACAATGAGCAGTTCTTC
CSVGQVAYNEQFF
>TRBV7-2|15|TRBJ1-1|few|NA
TGTGCCAGCAGCTTACAACAGGGCCTGAACACTGAAGCTTTCTTT
CASSLQQGLNTEAFF
>TRBV4-2|19|TRBJ2-1|NA|NA
TGTGCCAGCAGCCAACTAAAGGGGGTAGGGGCGGTCTCCTACAATGAGCAGTTCTTC
CASSQLKGVGAVSYNEQFF
>TRBV5-1|15|TRBJ2-1|NA|TRBD2
TGCGCCAGCAGCTTGGATACTAGCGGCTACAATGAGCAGTTCTTC
CASSLDTSGYNEQFF
>TRBV6-1|15|TRBJ1-1|NA|NA
TGTGCCAGCAGCCCTGACACCCGCCCAGCCACTGAAGCTTTCTTT
CASSPDTRPATEAFF
>TRBV7-3|15|TRBJ1-1|NA|NA
TGTGCCAGCAGCTTAACCCGGCCGGGGGACACTGAAGCTTTCTTT
CASSLTRPGDTEAFF
>TRBV7-3|13|TRBJ1-2|NA|TRBD1
TGTGCCAGCAGCCCGGACAGGGGGTATGGCTACACCTTC
CASSPDRGYGYTF